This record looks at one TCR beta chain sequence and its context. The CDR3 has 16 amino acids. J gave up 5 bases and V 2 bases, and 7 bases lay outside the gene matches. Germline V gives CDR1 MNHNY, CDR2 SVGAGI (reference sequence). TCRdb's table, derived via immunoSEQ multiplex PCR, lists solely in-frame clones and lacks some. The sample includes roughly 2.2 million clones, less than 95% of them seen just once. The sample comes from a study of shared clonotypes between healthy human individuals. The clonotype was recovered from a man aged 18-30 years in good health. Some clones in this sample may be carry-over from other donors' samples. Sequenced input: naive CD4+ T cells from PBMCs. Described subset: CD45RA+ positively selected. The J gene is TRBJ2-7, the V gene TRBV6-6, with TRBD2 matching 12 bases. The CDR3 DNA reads TGTGCCAGCAGTTACGCTAGCGGGAGGGCCGCGAACGAGCAGTACTTC. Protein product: CASSYASGRAANEQYF.